This T cell receptor beta chain was sequenced for a study of Graves' ophthalmopathy and Graves' hyperthyroidism (dated 2018 in TCRdb). About the study as a whole: A patient counted as having stable hyperthyroidism if there was no progression to ophthalmopathy within 18 months of follow-up. Once sampling was done, hyperthyroidism patients were given methimazole at a starting dose of 30 mg daily, while ophthalmopathy patients were given high-dose intravenous methylprednisolone. In five or six hyperthyroidism patients, the T-cell repertoire of thyroid tissue was compared with the T-cell repertoire of blood. An independent validation cohort comprised some 19 hyperthyroidism patients and over 15 patients who later progressed from hyperthyroidism to ophthalmopathy. In total, approximately 140 blood samples were TCR-sequenced: under 45 ophthalmopathy, roughly 77 hyperthyroidism and about 17 hyperthyroidism-to-ophthalmopathy patients. To explore V-J signatures that distinguish ophthalmopathy from hyperthyroidism, a discovery set of 95 to 100 patients was enrolled, made up of around 44 with ophthalmopathy and 57 with stable hyperthyroidism. TCR beta repertoire signatures were used to distinguish Graves' ophthalmopathy from Graves' hyperthyroidism and to predict progression to ophthalmopathy. What the work shows at the level of the full study, not this receptor alone: In validation, the model predicted ophthalmopathy progression with nearly 71% sensitivity and roughly 72% specificity; some 13 predicted patients were CT-confirmed with GO in a median of approximately 6.5 months. No statistical method was used to set the sample size in advance, and the investigators knew which group each participant was assigned to. Most of the expanded thyroid clonotypes with a frequency above 0.001 were also detected in blood, and it was suggested that the thyroid immune response may be reflected by blood repertoires. In cross-validation, the 13-signature model distinguished ophthalmopathy from stable hyperthyroidism with approximately 90% sensitivity and about 81% specificity, and in the test set the corresponding values were approximately 80% and 75%.

This clonotype has a count of ten or more. No cognate antigen has been identified for it. Per-base quality was not reported, and no clone a single base away is much larger than it. V was cut back by 5 bases and J by 5 bases, leaving a gap of 12 bases between them. Inclusive of the bounding cysteine and phenylalanine, the CDR3 is 12 residues long. Only CDR3 DNA is held: 36 bases, read in frame from base 1. From the germline V gene (reference sequence), CDR1 is DFQATT and CDR2 is SNEGSKA. Hyperthyroidism patients were newly diagnosed, with disease duration under 2 months, and aged 18 to 65 years. Patients with other autoimmune diseases, uncontrolled infections, pregnancy or lactation were excluded from the study. Clinical symptoms, serum thyroxine, TRAb, thyroid ultrasound and orbital computed tomography were used for diagnosis. Total RNA was extracted using Trizol reagent, and RNA quality was checked on an Agilent 2100 Bioanalyzer.

For repertoire sequencing, the TCR beta CDR3 regions were amplified from RNA transcripts. The first round of RT-PCR was done with HTBI primers and the Qiagen OneStep RT-PCR kit, and was followed by a second round of multiplex PCR, then size selection and purification. Sequencing of the libraries was carried out on an Illumina HiSeq2000 in paired-end mode with 100 bp reads. Regarding the original processing steps: SOAPnuke was used to process the reads, removing any read that contained adapters or uncalled bases, had a mean Phred below 15, or lacked an exact match to the constant primer or identifier. COPE v1.2.5 was used to merge the high-quality paired reads. Each unique nucleotide sequence was treated as a clonotype, and MiTCR v1.1 was used to align the clonotypes to the IMGT TRB V, D and J references. Analysis was restricted to V-J combinations with a frequency above 0.0001, which covered roughly 99% of repertoires. For each V-J combination, a TCR clonal expansion and chaos score was defined as the ratio of F50 clonal expansion to chaos observed in the TCRdist matrix. Welch's t-statistics and random forest were used to narrow the features down to approximately 13 V-J combinations, which were then fed into a naive Bayes classifier. The similarity between thyroid and blood repertoires was quantified using the Morisita-Horn index. TCRdb ran its own pipeline on the public reads, namely fastp trimming at Q25 and MiXCR clone calling, and kept in-frame beta chains. One record per CDR3 amino acid sequence lists the most common genes and DNA. TCRdb, rather than the study authors, made the V and J calls. The sample table lists around 1,200,000 distinct CDR3 sequences, about 40% of them with a count of one. The ten largest clones capture 11% of the sample.

The TCR comes from an adult man with Graves' hyperthyroidism. Recombination connected TRBV20-1 to TRBJ1-2; no D gene call is confident. Sample: peripheral blood or thyroid tissue (not recorded which). The CDR3 reads CSADGSGYGYTF. The nucleotide sequence is TGCAGTGCTGATGGGTCGGGGTATGGCTACACCTTC.